This passage covers 27 T cell receptor beta chains from one sample sequenced in a study of cytomegalovirus exposure and HLA in healthy donors. With 60 Vbeta and 13 Jbeta primers, the PCR was carried out. This table comes from immunoSEQ multiplex PCR, and its TCRdb copy is limited to in-frame clones, with some not included. The table lists roughly 120,000 clones, roughly 79% of them singletons. Source material: PBMCs. These receptors came from a woman younger than 45 in good health and CMV-seronegative.

This clone was seen more than once but under ten times. V usage is TRBV11-2 and J usage is TRBJ1-1; no clear D gene. Between the trimmed V and J ends, which lost 7 bases and 7 bases, there was a span of 10 bases. Germline assignment: CDR1 SGHAT and CDR2 FQNNGV. The length of the CDR3 is 11 residues. The chain's CDR3 is CASTVTNEAFF. In nucleotides, the CDR3 is TGTGCCAGCACCGTAACAAATGAAGCTTTCTTT.

V gene TRBV9 combines with J gene TRBJ1-2; D remains ambiguous. Trimming cost V 5 bases and J 10 bases, with 18 bases left between them. Germline V lookup: CDR1 SGDLS, CDR2 YYNGEE. CDR3 length equals 13 residues. The DNA for the CDR3 is TGTGCCAGCAGGACCCTGGGCTCTTCTGACTACACCTTC. It codes for CASRTLGSSDYTF.

The V gene is TRBV27, the J gene TRBJ1-6; 8 nucleotides align to TRBD1. The CDR3 has 17 residues. V shed 3 bases and J 3 bases; nucleotides not matched to a gene: 7. The germline V gene has CDR1 MNHEY and CDR2 SMNVEV (reference sequence). The CDR3: CASSFLRQGLYNSPLHF. CDR3 nucleotide sequence: TGTGCCAGCAGTTTCCTCAGACAGGGGCTCTATAATTCACCCCTCCACTTT.

The gene calls are TRBV4-1 and TRBJ2-1; TRBD1 might be the D (7 bases). This CDR3 contains 16 residues. V was cut by 7 bases and J by 6 bases, with 22 bases left in between. From germline, CDR1 is MGHRA and CDR2 YSYEKL. CDR3 loop: CASTQGQGGMLNEQFF. CDR3 coding DNA: TGCGCCAGCACTCAAGGTCAGGGGGGAATGCTCAATGAGCAGTTCTTC.

This chain joins TRBV10-3 and TRBJ1-5; 9 nucleotides match TRBD1. Germline CDR1 is ENHRY and CDR2 is SYGVKD. The CDR3 loop spans 14 amino acids. The ends lost 6 bases at V and 6 bases at J; junction bases unmatched: 6. CDR3 protein: CAISRDRVTQPQHF. Here the CDR3 DNA reads TGTGCCATCAGCCGGGACAGGGTCACTCAGCCCCAGCATTTT.

The chain carries TRBV6-6 and TRBJ2-7; TRBD2 is a possible D gene (5 bases). Germline loops: CDR1 MNHNY, CDR2 SVGAGI (reference sequence). The CDR3 has 14 amino acids. With 0 bases removed from V and 4 bases from J, the gap between germline ends came to 10 bases. Written as DNA, the CDR3 is TGTGCCAGCAGTTACTCGAGGGTCCGTTACGAGCAGTACTTC. Translated, it gives CASSYSRVRYEQYF.

This rearrangement joins TRBV29-1 to TRBJ1-2; the match to TRBD1 covers 7 bases. J lost 0 bases, V lost 7 bases, and 8 bases had no gene match. Germline V gene data show CDR1 as SQVTM and CDR2 as ANQGSEA. The CDR3 has 14 residues. The CDR3 sequence is CSAEGTDANYGYTF. In DNA, the CDR3 is TGCAGCGCTGAGGGGACAGATGCTAACTATGGCTACACCTTC.

This clone was seen a few times. The V call is TRBV6-5, the J call TRBJ1-1, with 7 bases fitting TRBD1. In germline, CDR1 is MNHEY, CDR2 SVGAGI. The CDR3 length is 15 residues. With 6 bases clipped from V and 5 bases from J, the junction kept 12 bases outside the gene matches. CDR3 DNA sequence: TGTGCCAGCAGCGGGGAACAGGGGAGTAAGACTGAAGCTTTCTTT. It yields the protein CASSGEQGSKTEAFF.

The chain joins TRBV6-5 to TRBJ1-5; D gene uncertain. Trimming left V 4 bases short and J 8 bases short, with 18 bases between. The CDR3 spans 15 residues. Per germline, CDR1 MNHEY and CDR2 SVGAGI. CDR3 sequence (DNA): TGTGCCAGCAGTTTCAACACGGGGAAAGCTGAGCCCCAGCATTTT. Amino acid sequence: CASSFNTGKAEPQHF.

V and J are TRBV11-2 and TRBJ2-3; no firm D call. Trimming took 1 base from V and 2 from J, leaving 13 bases between them. The CDR3 has 16 residues. Germline V gives CDR1 SGHAT, CDR2 FQNNGV. The chain's CDR3 is CASSLGGVPFTDTQYF. The DNA for the CDR3 is TGTGCCAGCAGCTTAGGTGGAGTCCCTTTCACAGATACGCAGTATTTT.

V is TRBV5-1 and J is TRBJ2-1, with 11 bases that match TRBD2. CDR1 and CDR2 from the germline V gene are SGHRS and YFSETQ. V lost 7 bases, J lost 7 bases, and 10 bases stayed unmatched. The CDR3 runs to 15 residues. CDR3 DNA: TGCGCCAGCTTCCCGGAACTAGCGGGAGTAAATGAGCAGTTCTTC. This sequence encodes CASFPELAGVNEQFF.

The table lists this clone with a few counts. The chain recombines TRBV5-4 with TRBJ2-5, with D perhaps matching TRBD2 (6 bases). The J call could be wrong; TRBJ2-7 is a better fit for the DNA end. From germline, CDR1 is SGHNT and CDR2 YYREEE (reference sequence). This CDR3 has 13 residues. Here the CDR3 DNA reads TGTGCCAGCGGAATGGGACTCACCTACGAGCAGTACTTC. It specifies CASGMGLTYEQYF.

Note on this clone: One junction end does not reproduce the germline sequence, and a read error may be involved. J is TRBJ2-3 and V is TRBV7-7; 12 bases align to TRBD2. The CDR3 is 18 amino acids. Germline values: CDR1 SSHAT, CDR2 FNYEAQ (reference sequence). The CDR3 protein is CASSLRLAGEEGADTQYF. CDR3 sequence (DNA): TGTGCTAGCAGCTTAAGACTAGCGGGAGAGGAAGGCGCAGATACGCAGTATTTT.

This clone has only a few counts. The genes are TRBV28 and TRBJ1-1; no clear D gene. The CDR3 is made up of 11 amino acids. Per the germline V gene, CDR1 is MDHEN and CDR2 is SYDVKM. V was pared by 11 bases and J by 2 bases, with 9 bases between. In DNA, the CDR3 is TGTGCCTGTCGGGTTAACACTGAAGCTTTCTTT. Amino acid sequence: CACRVNTEAFF.

The rearrangement uses TRBV6-5 and TRBJ2-7, with 7 bases aligning to TRBD2. This CDR3 is 15 amino acids long. The germline V gene has CDR1 MNHEY and CDR2 SVGAGI. The J segment lost 1 base and the V segment lost 2 bases, leaving 5 bases of the junction unmatched. The CDR3 DNA reads as TGTGCCAGCAGTTACCGAGGCGGGAGTTCCTACGAGCAGTACTTC. Protein: CASSYRGGSSYEQYF.

The rearrangement links TRBV11-3 to TRBJ2-1; no definite D call. Germline loops: CDR1 SGHNT, CDR2 YENEEA. CDR3 length equals 12 residues. V was clipped by 5 bases and J by 5 bases, with 7 bases between them. CDR3 DNA sequence: TGTGCCAGCAGCCTAGGTAACAATGAGCAGTTCTTC. This codes for CASSLGNNEQFF.

The chain is built from TRBV7-2 and TRBJ1-2, with D maybe TRBD1 (6 bases). This CDR3 is 12 amino acids long. CDR1 SGHTA and CDR2 FQGNSA come from the germline V gene. The V and J ends lost 3 bases and 5 bases respectively, with 7 bases between them. The CDR3 protein is CASSFTGYGYTF. CDR3 nucleotide sequence: TGTGCCAGCAGCTTTACAGGGTATGGCTACACCTTC.

In this sample, this clone turned up once. J is TRBJ2-1 and V is TRBV4-1; 8 bases are a match to TRBD2. V lost 0 bases and J lost 11; bases outside the gene matches: 15. The CDR3 runs to 17 residues. The V gene's germline CDR1 is MGHRA and CDR2 YSYEKL. As DNA, the CDR3 is TGCGCCAGCAGCCAAGAAGGTGCTAGCGGGTCCCCGTTAAAGCAGTTCTTC. The encoded protein is CASSQEGASGSPLKQFF.

The CDR3 bases are TGTGCCAGCAGTCCCCAGGTCGGGGAGCTGTTTTTT. This encodes CASSPQVGELFF. V and J are TRBV28 and TRBJ2-2; D is undetermined. Germline CDR1 is MDHEN and CDR2 is SYDVKM. This CDR3 is built from 12 residues. V shed 5 bases and J shed 7 bases, with 8 bases lying between them.

This chain uses TRBV11-2 with TRBJ2-7; TRBD2 aligns across 7 bases. Trimming took 2 bases from V and 2 from J; bases not matched to a gene: 3. The CDR3 has 14 amino acids. Germline CDR1 SGHAT, CDR2 FQNNGV. CDR3 sequence (DNA): TGTGCCAGCAGCTTACTAGCGGATCCCTACGAGCAGTACTTC. This gives the protein CASSLLADPYEQYF.

Concerning this clone itself: Other DNA sequences in the same sample also yield this CDR3. This chain uses TRBV28 with TRBJ2-7; 8 positions match TRBD2. The germline V gene encodes CDR1 MDHEN and CDR2 SYDVKM. The length of the CDR3 is 12 residues. Unmatched junction bases numbered 4, after V lost 9 bases and J lost 3 bases. The CDR3 loop reads CASSGGGYEQYF. CDR3 sequence (DNA): TGTGCCAGTTCGGGGGGGGGCTACGAGCAGTACTTC.

The rearrangement joins TRBV10-1 to TRBJ1-4; the D gene is possibly TRBD1 (5 bases). The germline V and J ends were trimmed by 0 bases and 7 bases, with 12 bases remaining between them. Germline assignment: CDR1 WNHNN and CDR2 SYGVQD (reference sequence). The length of the CDR3 is 15 residues. CDR3 sequence reads: CASSESLGGGEKLFF. The CDR3 DNA reads as TGCGCCAGCAGTGAGTCATTGGGGGGGGGTGAAAAACTGTTTTTT.

The chain couples TRBV6-1 to TRBJ2-5, with D unclear. This CDR3 is 15 amino acids long. CDR1 is MNHNS, CDR2 SASEGT, per germline. The germline V and J ends were trimmed by 0 bases and 5 bases, with 13 bases remaining between them. The CDR3 here is CASSEALSGEETQYF. The CDR3 DNA follows: TGTGCCAGCAGTGAAGCGCTCTCCGGAGAGGAGACCCAGTACTTC.

The chain uses TRBV6-5 and TRBJ1-5; a possible D gene is TRBD1 (6 bases). Trimming took off 4 bases at V and 7 bases at J, with 17 bases between the two ends. The CDR3 spans 15 residues. The germline V gene encodes CDR1 MNHEY and CDR2 SVGAGI. The CDR3 DNA reads as TGTGCCAGCAGTTTACAGGGACGAGTCGGACAGCCCCAGCATTTT. Its translation: CASSLQGRVGQPQHF.

This chain uses TRBV30 with TRBJ2-7; 8 nucleotides line up with TRBD2. This CDR3 is built from 11 residues. Germline loops: CDR1 GTSNPN, CDR2 SVGIG (reference sequence). V gave up 5 bases and J gave up 6 bases; unmatched junction bases: 3. This chain's CDR3 is CAWGRGGEQYF. For the CDR3, the DNA is TGTGCCTGGGGACGGGGGGGCGAGCAGTACTTC.

The rearrangement joins TRBV4-1 to TRBJ2-3; D is ambiguous. Looked up from germline, CDR1 is MGHRA and CDR2 is YSYEKL. V lost 1 base and J lost 1, with 9 bases in between. The CDR3 has 15 residues. CDR3 loop: CASSQGLLRTDTQYF. The CDR3 DNA is TGCGCCAGCAGCCAAGGGCTCCTTCGCACAGATACGCAGTATTTT.

The rearrangement uses TRBV15 and TRBJ2-1; TRBD2 matches at 7 bases. V lost 0 bases and J lost 7; bases outside the gene matches: 9. The germline V gene encodes CDR1 LNHNV and CDR2 YYDKDF (reference sequence). This CDR3 is 16 amino acids long. This CDR3 reads CATSRDLGGSRNEQFF. CDR3 coding DNA: TGTGCCACCAGCAGAGATTTGGGCGGGAGTCGGAATGAGCAGTTCTTC.